What follows are 21 T cell receptor beta chains derived from one specimen sequenced in a study of cytomegalovirus exposure and HLA in healthy donors. PCR was performed using 60 Vbeta and 13 Jbeta primers. This table comes from immunoSEQ multiplex PCR, and its TCRdb copy is limited to in-frame clones, with some not included. The sample table includes some 120,000 clones. Source material: PBMCs. The receptors shown here come from a man between 25 and 39 years old in good health and CMV-seronegative.

V and J are TRBV7-2 and TRBJ1-6, with D unclear. CDR3 length equals 14 residues. The V end was cut by 1 base, the J end by 9 bases, with 10 bases between. Germline lookup yields CDR1 SGHTA and CDR2 FQGNSA. In DNA form, the CDR3 reads TGTGCCAGCAGCTTAGGAGGGATCGGTTCACCCCTCCACTTT. Its translation is CASSLGGIGSPLHF.

The V gene is TRBV9, the J gene TRBJ1-2, with 7 bases that match TRBD1. Per germline, CDR1 SGDLS and CDR2 YYNGEE. V lost 0 bases and J lost 2; bases outside the gene matches: 4. The CDR3 covers 15 residues. Written as DNA, the CDR3 is TGTGCCAGCAGCGTAGGGGGGACAGAAAACTATGGCTACACCTTC. Translating it yields CASSVGGTENYGYTF.

CDR3 amino acids: CASTAGGKDTQYF. CDR3 nucleotides: TGCGCCAGCACCGCCGGGGGAAAAGATACGCAGTATTTT. J is TRBJ2-3 and V is TRBV5-1; D possibly corresponds to TRBD2 (6 bases). The CDR3 covers 13 residues. With 6 bases removed from V and 5 bases from J, the gap between germline ends came to 13 bases. Germline CDR1 and CDR2: SGHRS and YFSETQ.

This chain connects TRBV30 to TRBJ2-3; 10 positions agree with TRBD1. The ends lost 5 bases at V and 5 bases at J; junction bases unmatched: 10. Germline CDR1 reads GTSNPN; CDR2 reads SVGIG (reference sequence). This CDR3 has 15 amino acids. The DNA of the CDR3 is TGTGCCTGGGAGACCCGACAGGGGGCTAGAGATACGCAGTATTTT. Residues: CAWETRQGARDTQYF.

The CDR3 DNA reads TGTGCCAGCAGCTGGACAGGGTCCGGCTACACCTTC. This encodes CASSWTGSGYTF. The chain is built from TRBV7-2 and TRBJ1-2; 8 bases line up with TRBD1. V trimming: 4 bases; J trimming: 8 bases; junction bases outside the gene matches: 3. The CDR3 is made up of 12 amino acids. Germline V gene lookup returns CDR1 SGHTA and CDR2 FQGNSA.

The J gene is TRBJ2-1, the V gene TRBV7-3; 9 nucleotides match TRBD2. Losses at the gene ends were 2 bases for V and 2 bases for J; bases not matched to a gene: 10. The CDR3 is 18 residues long. CDR1 is SGHTA, CDR2 FQGTGA, per germline. CDR3 region: CASSLVTGRGGTYNEQFF. The CDR3 bases are TGTGCCAGCAGCTTAGTGACGGGGCGGGGGGGAACCTACAATGAGCAGTTCTTC.

This chain joins TRBV7-6 and TRBJ1-6; D unresolved. The V gene lost 5 bases and the J gene lost 0 bases, with 11 bases spanning the gap. Germline-derived CDR1 and CDR2 are SGHVS and FNYEAQ. CDR3 length: 16 amino acids. CDR3 region: CASSLATNSYNSPLHF. CDR3 bases: TGTGCCAGCAGCCTCGCAACAAACTCCTATAATTCACCCCTCCACTTT.

The J gene is TRBJ2-6, the V gene TRBV12-2; the D call TRBD2 from the table was never checked on the DNA. TRBV12-2 is a listed pseudogene. The CDR3 consists of 21 residues. CDR3 protein: CASRLALGGVCRRSGANVLTF. The CDR3 DNA reads as TGTGCAAGTCGCTTAGCACTCGGCGGGGTATGCCGACGCTCTGGGGCCAACGTCCTGACTTTC.

This chain links TRBV5-1 with TRBJ1-6, with D uncertain. The CDR3 spans 14 residues. Germline CDR1 SGHRS, CDR2 YFSETQ. Deletions cut 3 bases from V and 6 bases from J, with 10 bases between. The CDR3 here is CASSSISINSPLHF. The CDR3, as DNA: TGCGCCAGCAGCTCAATCTCTATTAATTCACCCCTCCACTTT.

This rearrangement joins TRBV19 to TRBJ1-1; no clear D. The V end lost 1 base, the J end lost 2 bases, and 5 bases lay between the germline ends. CDR3 length: 13 amino acids. Germline lookup yields CDR1 LNHDA and CDR2 SQIVND (reference sequence). CDR3 bases: TGTGCCAGTAGTATAGGGCCCAACACTGAAGCTTTCTTT. It is translated as CASSIGPNTEAFF.

This chain connects TRBV2 to TRBJ2-3; 11 positions agree with TRBD2. CDR3 length equals 16 residues. CDR1 is SNHLY and CDR2 is FYNNEI in the germline V gene. The V gene end was trimmed by 7 bases and the J gene end by 1 base; junction bases not matched to a gene: 7. The CDR3 sequence is CASKQGTSGGTDTQYF. The DNA of the CDR3 is TGTGCCAGCAAGCAAGGGACTAGCGGTGGCACAGATACGCAGTATTTT.

The DNA of the CDR3 is TGTGCCAGCATATTAACAGGGGGTAGCAATCAGCCCCAGCATTTT. Protein sequence: CASILTGGSNQPQHF. V usage is TRBV6-1 and J usage is TRBJ1-5; 8 bases map to TRBD1. Per the germline V gene, CDR1 is MNHNS and CDR2 is SASEGT. The CDR3 contains 15 residues. V shed 7 bases and J 0 bases; nucleotides not matched to a gene: 5.

This rearrangement joins TRBV5-6 to TRBJ2-1; TRBD1 matches 11 bases. The germline gives CDR1 SGHDT, CDR2 YYEEEE. This CDR3 region has 14 residues. Trimming at V came to 5 bases and at J to 7 bases, leaving 5 bases not matched to a gene. This CDR3 is CASRWTGGSNEQFF. For the CDR3, the DNA is TGTGCCAGCAGGTGGACAGGGGGCTCGAATGAGCAGTTCTTC.

The chain recombines TRBV29-1 with TRBJ2-5; 9 nucleotides match TRBD1. V shed 5 bases and J 5 bases; nucleotides not matched to a gene: 9. The germline gives CDR1 SQVTM, CDR2 ANQGSEA. The CDR3 has 14 residues. The CDR3 coding sequence is TGCAGCGTTACTAGGACAGGGGTAGGCGAGACCCAGTACTTC. Translation gives CSVTRTGVGETQYF.

This chain joins TRBV11-3 and TRBJ1-1, with a weak D call TRBD1 (6 bases). Trimming pared 5 bases from V and 6 bases from J, leaving 10 bases between. The CDR3 totals 12 residues. Germline V gene sequence: CDR1 SGHNT, CDR2 YENEEA. In nucleotides, the CDR3 is TGTGCCAGCAGCCTGGACAGTTCTGAAGCTTTCTTT. This sequence encodes CASSLDSSEAFF.

This chain uses TRBV2 with TRBJ2-5; 7 bases are a match to TRBD2. Germline V gives CDR1 SNHLY, CDR2 FYNNEI. The V and J ends lost 9 bases and 3 bases, in that order; junction bases with no gene match: 13. This CDR3 spans 15 amino acids. The CDR3 here is CARGGNGGRKETQYF. CDR3 in DNA: TGTGCCAGGGGGGGGAACGGAGGGAGAAAAGAGACCCAGTACTTC.

The chain couples TRBV30 to TRBJ2-1; TRBD1 aligns across 8 bases. Germline trimming cut 0 bases from V and 9 bases from J; bases unmatched to any gene: 10. Looked up from germline, CDR1 is GTSNPN and CDR2 is SVGIG (reference sequence). The CDR3 has 15 residues. The CDR3, as DNA: TGTGCCTGGAGTGTACTGAGACAGGGGCCCTTTGAGCAGTTCTTC. Translation gives CAWSVLRQGPFEQFF.

V and J are TRBV5-4 and TRBJ1-1, with D perhaps matching TRBD1 (5 bases). CDR3 size: 16 residues. V was clipped by 1 base and J by 0 bases, with 13 bases between them. Germline loops: CDR1 SGHNT, CDR2 YYREEE (reference sequence). CDR3 residues: CASSLPVGAMNTEAFF. DNA for the CDR3: TGTGCCAGCAGCTTGCCCGTAGGGGCGATGAACACTGAAGCTTTCTTT.

The chain uses TRBV2 and TRBJ2-3; TRBD2 matches 12 bases. This CDR3 region has 17 residues. V shed 7 bases and J 0 bases; nucleotides not matched to a gene: 8. Per germline, CDR1 SNHLY and CDR2 FYNNEI. The CDR3: CASTRTSGKPSTDTQYF. The DNA of the CDR3 is TGTGCCAGCACCCGGACTAGCGGGAAACCGAGCACAGATACGCAGTATTTT.

V and J are TRBV20-1 and TRBJ2-2; D ambiguous. Trimming pared 6 bases from V and 6 bases from J, leaving 8 bases between. The CDR3 is made up of 11 amino acids. Per the germline V gene, CDR1 is DFQATT and CDR2 is SNEGSKA (reference sequence). CDR3 protein: CSAHRAGELFF. For the CDR3, the DNA is TGCAGTGCCCACCGCGCCGGGGAGCTGTTTTTT.

This sequence joins TRBV5-1 and TRBJ2-1; 13 nucleotides line up with TRBD2. The CDR3 spans 18 residues. The ends lost 4 bases at V and 0 bases at J; junction bases unmatched: 7. Looked up from germline, CDR1 is SGHRS and CDR2 is YFSETQ. CDR3 in DNA: TGCGCCAGCAGCCCGGGACTAGCGGGGACGAGCTCCTACAATGAGCAGTTCTTC. Its translation: CASSPGLAGTSSYNEQFF.